This T cell receptor beta chain appears in the sequencing data of a study of blood T cell repertoires in COVID-19. As for the study in general: Sites across the United States, Italy and Spain contributed samples from acute and convalescent COVID-19. PBMCs, B-cell-depleted T cells, or T cells were the source of the cDNA or gDNA that made up the material.

Per the authors' pipeline: Counts of nucleated cells, estimated from reference gene primer amplification, were obtained. Data came from immunoSEQ multiplex PCR; TCRdb stores just in-frame clones and leaves some out. The V and J calls and clone size were taken over from that table, and D and trimming were inferred from the DNA. The sample yields some 83,000 clones, about 82% seen once. This clone has only a few counts. Trimming pared 0 bases from V and 7 bases from J, leaving 11 bases between. The germline CDR1 and CDR2 sequences are SGHKS and YYEKEE (reference sequence). The CDR3 is 14 amino acids. The sequenced sample consisted of peripheral blood. This chain links TRBV5-5 with TRBJ1-5; D is possibly TRBD1 (6 bases). The TCR was taken from a man in his fifties with active COVID-19. The CDR3 DNA follows: TGTGCCAGCAGCTTGGCGGGGAGGGGGCAGCCCCAGCATTTT. Translated, it gives CASSLAGRGQPQHF.